The 26 T cell receptor beta chains below were found in one sample sequenced in a study of blood T cell repertoires in COVID-19. Clones were sequenced by immunoSEQ multiplex PCR, and TCRdb holds only the in-frame ones, with some missing. The sample records some 73,000 clones, roughly 90% being singletons. The material sequenced was peripheral blood. The receptor source for this set is a man aged 80 or over with COVID-19, enrolled during active disease.

This rearrangement joins TRBV18 to TRBJ1-5; D call uncertain. This CDR3 comprises 13 residues. Trimming shortened V by 2 bases and J by 6 bases, and 8 bases separated the two germline ends. From germline, CDR1 is KGHSH and CDR2 LQKENI. For the CDR3, the DNA is TGTGCCAGCTCACCAGCGGGGAGTCAGCCCCAGCATTTT. This encodes CASSPAGSQPQHF.

The V call is TRBV5-1, the J call TRBJ2-5, with D possibly being TRBD2 (7 bases). Germline V gives CDR1 SGHRS, CDR2 YFSETQ. CDR3 size: 15 residues. The germline V and J ends were trimmed by 1 base and 2 bases, with 12 bases remaining between them. CDR3 nucleotides: TGCGCCAGCAGCTTGCCTCGGGGGGCACAAGAGACCCAGTACTTC. It is translated as CASSLPRGAQETQYF.

The V call is TRBV2, the J call TRBJ2-5; D is ambiguous. Per the germline V gene, CDR1 is SNHLY and CDR2 is FYNNEI. CDR3 length: 16 residues. Trimming shortened V by 3 bases and J by 2 bases, and 16 bases separated the two germline ends. The CDR3 is CASSDYGFWKQETQYF. CDR3 coding DNA: TGTGCCAGCAGTGACTACGGGTTTTGGAAACAAGAGACCCAGTACTTC.

V and J are TRBV7-2 and TRBJ2-5; 9 bases are a match to TRBD2. J gave up 2 bases and V 1 base, and 5 bases lay outside the gene matches. The CDR3 is 16 amino acids. Per germline, CDR1 SGHTA and CDR2 FQGNSA. CDR3 DNA: TGTGCCAGCAGCTTAGTCGCGGCGGGGGGGCAAGAGACCCAGTACTTC. As protein: CASSLVAAGGQETQYF.

This chain connects TRBV6-5 to TRBJ2-1; 11 bases fit TRBD2. The V gene end was trimmed by 6 bases and the J gene end by 3 bases; junction bases not matched to a gene: 4. The CDR3 runs 15 residues. Germline CDR1 reads MNHEY; CDR2 reads SVGAGI. The CDR3 coding sequence is TGTGCCAGCAGCCCGACTAGCGGGGACTACAATGAGCAGTTCTTC. Its protein product is CASSPTSGDYNEQFF.

J is TRBJ1-1 and V is TRBV18, with D hard to call. This CDR3 comprises 13 residues. The V end was cut by 0 bases, the J end by 5 bases, with 7 bases between. Per germline, CDR1 KGHSH and CDR2 LQKENI. CDR3 sequence (DNA): TGTGCCAGCTCACCACCAGTCAGAACTGAAGCTTTCTTT. Amino acids: CASSPPVRTEAFF.

This clone was counted a few times. The V and J genes are TRBV14 and TRBJ1-1; D not resolved. Trimming took off 4 bases at V and 5 bases at J, with 11 bases between the two ends. CDR1 is SGHDN, CDR2 FVKESK, per germline. The CDR3 contains 13 residues. This CDR3 is CASSRYWYTEAFF. The DNA of the CDR3 is TGTGCCAGCAGCCGGTACTGGTATACTGAAGCTTTCTTT.

The chain has TRBV7-2 and TRBJ1-2, with 8 bases aligning to TRBD1. The junction had 9 bases not matched to a gene; V was cut back by 5 bases and J by 7 bases. This CDR3 has 14 amino acids. Germline V gives CDR1 SGHTA, CDR2 FQGNSA. The CDR3 nucleotides read TGTGCCAGCAGCCCCAAGACAGGGGCCGGTGGCTACACCTTC. It yields the protein CASSPKTGAGGYTF.

The chain uses TRBV5-8 and TRBJ1-5, with D unclear. The length of the CDR3 is 14 residues. Germline CDR1 reads SGHTS; CDR2 reads YDEGEE. Deletions cut 0 bases from V and 4 bases from J, with 8 bases between. The CDR3 bases are TGTGCCAGCAGCTTGGTTGGGAGTAATCAGCCCCAGCATTTT. This translates into CASSLVGSNQPQHF.

The rearrangement links TRBV5-1 to TRBJ1-1; 7 nucleotides agree with TRBD1. The CDR3 length is 16 residues. The V gene's germline CDR1 is SGHRS and CDR2 YFSETQ. V gave up 4 bases and J gave up 1 base; unmatched junction bases: 10. Here the CDR3 DNA reads TGCGCCAGCAGCGGACTAGCCGGGACAGCGAACACTGAAGCTTTCTTT. Translating gives CASSGLAGTANTEAFF.

The V call is TRBV7-8, the J call TRBJ1-3; possibly TRBD1 for D (5 bases). Germline loops: CDR1 SGHVS, CDR2 FQNEAQ. Between the trimmed V and J ends, which lost 5 bases and 0 bases, there was a span of 11 bases. The CDR3 sequence is 15 residues long. CDR3 coding DNA: TGTGCCAGCAGCCTGTGGGGGGACTCTGGAAACACCATATATTTT. Amino acids: CASSLWGDSGNTIYF.

The J gene is TRBJ2-3, the V gene TRBV9; 7 bases match TRBD1. Germline-derived CDR1 and CDR2 are SGDLS and YYNGEE. V lost 0 bases and J lost 2; bases outside the gene matches: 3. CDR3 length: 15 residues. The chain's CDR3 is CASSVVTGDTDTQYF. CDR3 sequence (DNA): TGTGCCAGCAGCGTAGTAACAGGGGACACAGATACGCAGTATTTT. The full variable domain, completed using reference TRBV9 and TRBJ2-3, is DSGVTQTPKHLITATGQRVTLRCSPRSGDLSVYWYQQSLDQGLQFLIQYYNGEERAKGNILERFSAQQFPDLHSELNLSSLELGDSALYFCASSVVTGDTDTQYFGPGTRLTVL.

The chain employs TRBV7-3 and TRBJ1-6, with 11 bases aligning to TRBD1. The length of the CDR3 is 15 residues. Germline loops: CDR1 SGHTA, CDR2 FQGTGA. After removal of 6 bases from V and 7 bases from J, the junction contained 5 bases not matched to a gene. CDR3 amino acids: CASRTGQGANSPLHF. The CDR3 region has the DNA TGTGCCAGCAGGACCGGACAGGGGGCCAATTCACCCCTCCACTTT.

This clone was counted once. The chain couples TRBV19 to TRBJ1-5, with 8 bases aligning to TRBD1. V shed 4 bases and J 6 bases; nucleotides not matched to a gene: 11. Germline V CDR1 and CDR2: LNHDA, SQIVND (reference sequence). The CDR3 is made up of 16 amino acids. CDR3 sequence (DNA): TGTGCCAGTAGTACCGGAGGACAGGGCTGGCCTCAGCCCCAGCATTTT. It codes for CASSTGGQGWPQPQHF.

This chain uses TRBV29-1 with TRBJ1-1; TRBD1 aligns across 10 bases. With V trimmed by 7 bases and J by 4 bases, 9 bases remained unmatched. The germline V gene has CDR1 SQVTM and CDR2 ANQGSEA. CDR3 length: 14 amino acids. This CDR3 is CSGWDRGYGTEAFF. CDR3 bases: TGCAGCGGCTGGGACAGGGGCTACGGCACTGAAGCTTTCTTT.

The chain is built from TRBV10-1 and TRBJ2-7, with TRBD2 matching over 12 bases. Germline CDR1 is WNHNN and CDR2 is SYGVQD (reference sequence). The V and J ends lost 6 bases and 4 bases, in that order; junction bases with no gene match: 4. The CDR3 has 14 amino acids. The CDR3 coding sequence is TGCGCCAGCAGCGGGACTAGCGGGTTTTACGAGCAGTACTTC. Translating it yields CASSGTSGFYEQYF.

This rearrangement joins TRBV29-1 to TRBJ1-1; TRBD1 aligns across 7 bases. The CDR3 covers 13 residues. Germline V lookup: CDR1 SQVTM, CDR2 ANQGSEA. J lost 3 bases, V lost 6 bases, and 7 bases had no gene match. Here the CDR3 DNA reads TGCAGCGTGCCACAGGGGCCCCACACTGAAGCTTTCTTT. This gives the protein CSVPQGPHTEAFF.

Regarding this clone: The identical CDR3 is also encoded by other nucleotide sequences in the sample. The chain combines TRBV7-2 with TRBJ1-4; D uncertain. Germline V gene lookup returns CDR1 SGHTA and CDR2 FQGNSA. V was pared by 6 bases and J by 0 bases, with 8 bases between. The CDR3 has 14 residues. CDR3 nucleotides: TGTGCCAGCAGTCGTATTGCAACTAATGAAAAACTGTTTTTT. Protein sequence: CASSRIATNEKLFF.

CDR3 sequence reads: CASSSPGLGAYEQYF. The CDR3 DNA is TGTGCCAGCAGTTCCCCGGGCCTAGGGGCCTACGAGCAGTACTTC. The chain recombines TRBV27 with TRBJ2-7, with D maybe TRBD1 (5 bases). The length of the CDR3 is 15 residues. Trimming left V 4 bases short and J 2 bases short, with 15 bases between. CDR1 MNHEY and CDR2 SMNVEV come from the germline V gene (reference sequence).

Only one count was recorded for this clone. The CDR3 DNA reads TGTGCCAGCAGTTTAACCGGGACAAAGAACTATGGCTACACCTTC. Translating it yields CASSLTGTKNYGYTF. The chain uses TRBV28 and TRBJ1-2; a weak D match, TRBD1 (6 bases). Germline CDR1 MDHEN, CDR2 SYDVKM. The CDR3 length is 15 residues. Trimming pared 2 bases from V and 2 bases from J, leaving 12 bases between.

The chain uses TRBV5-1 and TRBJ1-4, with D possibly matching TRBD1 (5 bases). V dropped 2 bases and J dropped 7 bases, with 9 bases sitting between them. Germline V CDR1 and CDR2: SGHRS, YFSETQ. The CDR3 covers 13 residues. The CDR3 coding sequence is TGCGCCAGCAGCTTATTAACAGGTGAAAAACTGTTTTTT. Amino acids: CASSLLTGEKLFF. Looking up the rest from reference TRBV5-1 and TRBJ1-4 gives the full variable domain: KAGVTQTPRYLIKTRGQQVTLSCSPISGHRSVSWYQQTPGQGLQFLFEYFSETQRNKGNFPGRFSGRQFSNSRSEMNVSTLELGDSALYLCASSLLTGEKLFFGSGTQLSVL.

The rearrangement links TRBV7-2 to TRBJ1-6; maybe TRBD1 (5 bases). This CDR3 spans 13 amino acids. Deletions cut 5 bases from V and 5 bases from J, with 7 bases between. The germline V gene encodes CDR1 SGHTA and CDR2 FQGNSA. The CDR3 sequence: CASSQGNNSPLHF. The DNA for the CDR3 is TGTGCCAGCAGCCAGGGTAATAATTCACCCCTCCACTTT.

The chain uses TRBV4-1 and TRBJ2-2, with no clear D. This CDR3 is built from 17 residues. Germline CDR1 and CDR2: MGHRA and YSYEKL. V gave up 0 bases and J gave up 3 bases, with 14 bases separating them. The CDR3 region is CASSQDGVPRDTGELFF. The CDR3 coding sequence is TGCGCCAGCAGCCAAGATGGAGTTCCTCGGGACACCGGGGAGCTGTTTTTT.

This chain connects TRBV5-6 to TRBJ1-1; D is unresolved. Deletions cut 2 bases from V and 2 bases from J, with 4 bases between. This CDR3 region has 12 residues. Germline-derived CDR1 and CDR2 are SGHDT and YYEEEE. The CDR3 DNA sequence: TGTGCCAGCAGCTTATATAACACTGAAGCTTTCTTT. Translating it yields CASSLYNTEAFF.

This clone appeared a few times. This chain joins TRBV7-2 and TRBJ2-3; D gene unclear. The germline V and J ends were trimmed by 5 bases and 2 bases, with 17 bases remaining between them. The CDR3 has 16 residues. Germline CDR1 reads SGHTA; CDR2 reads FQGNSA. In DNA form, the CDR3 reads TGTGCCAGCAGCGCACAACGTCCTTCATCCACAGATACGCAGTATTTT. Its protein is CASSAQRPSSTDTQYF.

The V and J genes are TRBV10-3 and TRBJ1-3; unclear D gene. Germline V gives CDR1 ENHRY, CDR2 SYGVKD. This CDR3 has 17 amino acids. The germline V and J ends were trimmed by 7 bases and 0 bases, with 19 bases remaining between them. The CDR3 region is CAITQVGLPVSGNTIYF. In nucleotides, the CDR3 is TGTGCCATCACCCAAGTCGGGTTGCCAGTCTCTGGAAACACCATATATTTT.